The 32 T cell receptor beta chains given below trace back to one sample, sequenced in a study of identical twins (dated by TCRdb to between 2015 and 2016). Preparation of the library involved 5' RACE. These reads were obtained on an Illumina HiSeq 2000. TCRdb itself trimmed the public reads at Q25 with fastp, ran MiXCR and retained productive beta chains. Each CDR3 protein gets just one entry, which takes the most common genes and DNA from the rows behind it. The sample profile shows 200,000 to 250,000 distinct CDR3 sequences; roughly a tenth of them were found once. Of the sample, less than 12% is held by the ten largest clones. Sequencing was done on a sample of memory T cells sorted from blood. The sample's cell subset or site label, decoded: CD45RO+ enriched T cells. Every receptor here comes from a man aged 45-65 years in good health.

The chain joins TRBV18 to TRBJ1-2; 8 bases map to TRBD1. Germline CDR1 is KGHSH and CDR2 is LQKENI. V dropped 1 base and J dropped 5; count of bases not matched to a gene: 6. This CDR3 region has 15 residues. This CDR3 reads CASSPLGQGRYGYTF. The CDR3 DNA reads TGTGCCAGCTCACCACTCGGACAGGGACGATATGGCTACACCTTC.

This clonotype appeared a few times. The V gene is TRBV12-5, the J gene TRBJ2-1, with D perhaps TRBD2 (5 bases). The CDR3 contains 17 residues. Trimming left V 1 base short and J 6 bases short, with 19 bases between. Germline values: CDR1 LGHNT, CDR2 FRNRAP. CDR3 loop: CASGLAIIGVSGNEQFF. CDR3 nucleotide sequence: TGTGCTAGTGGTTTGGCGATTATCGGCGTAAGCGGCAATGAGCAGTTCTTC.

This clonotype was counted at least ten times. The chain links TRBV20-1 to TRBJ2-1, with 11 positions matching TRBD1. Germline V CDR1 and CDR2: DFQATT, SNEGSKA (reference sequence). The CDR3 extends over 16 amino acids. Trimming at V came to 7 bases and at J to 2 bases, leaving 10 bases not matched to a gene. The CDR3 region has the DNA TGCAGTGTACAAAGACCGGGACAGGGGGCCTACAATGAGCAGTTCTTC. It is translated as CSVQRPGQGAYNEQFF.

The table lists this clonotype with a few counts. The CDR3 nucleotides read TGCAGTGCTAGTGAGTCTCTAAATCAGCCCCAGCATTTT. Its translation is CSASESLNQPQHF. V is TRBV20-1 and J is TRBJ1-5; D ambiguous. The CDR3 is 13 residues long. From germline, CDR1 is DFQATT and CDR2 SNEGSKA (reference sequence). V was pared by 3 bases and J by 4 bases, with 10 bases between.

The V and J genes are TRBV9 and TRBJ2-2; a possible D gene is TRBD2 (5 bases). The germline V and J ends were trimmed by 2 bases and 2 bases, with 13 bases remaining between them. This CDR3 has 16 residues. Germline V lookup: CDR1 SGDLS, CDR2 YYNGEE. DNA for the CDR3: TGTGCCAGCAGCGTGGCCCCGGGAACAAACACCGGGGAGCTGTTTTTT. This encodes CASSVAPGTNTGELFF.

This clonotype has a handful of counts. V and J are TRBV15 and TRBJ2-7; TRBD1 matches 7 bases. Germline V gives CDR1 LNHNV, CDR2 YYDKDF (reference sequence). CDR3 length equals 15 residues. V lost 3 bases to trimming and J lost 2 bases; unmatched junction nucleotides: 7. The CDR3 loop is CATSSHRTGTYEQYF. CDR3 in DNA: TGTGCCACCAGCAGCCACCGGACAGGAACCTACGAGCAGTACTTC. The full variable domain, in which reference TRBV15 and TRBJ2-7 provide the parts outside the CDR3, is DAMVIQNPRYQVTQFGKPVTLSCSQTLNHNVMYWYQQKSSQAPKLLFHYYDKDFNNEADTPDNFQSRRPNTSFCFLDIRSPGLGDTAMYLCATSSHRTGTYEQYFGPGTRLTVT.

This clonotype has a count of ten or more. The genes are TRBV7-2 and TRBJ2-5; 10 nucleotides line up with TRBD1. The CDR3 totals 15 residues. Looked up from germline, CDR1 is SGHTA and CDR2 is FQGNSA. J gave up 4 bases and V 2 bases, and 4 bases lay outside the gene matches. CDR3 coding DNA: TGTGCCAGCAGCTTACGATGGGACAGGGGAGAGACCCAGTACTTC. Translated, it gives CASSLRWDRGETQYF.

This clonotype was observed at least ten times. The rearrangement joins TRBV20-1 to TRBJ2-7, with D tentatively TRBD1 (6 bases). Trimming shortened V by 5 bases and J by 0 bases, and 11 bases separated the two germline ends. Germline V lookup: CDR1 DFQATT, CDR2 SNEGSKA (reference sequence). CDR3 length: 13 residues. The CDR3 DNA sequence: TGCAGTGCTCACCGGGACATCTCCTACGAGCAGTACTTC. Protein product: CSAHRDISYEQYF.

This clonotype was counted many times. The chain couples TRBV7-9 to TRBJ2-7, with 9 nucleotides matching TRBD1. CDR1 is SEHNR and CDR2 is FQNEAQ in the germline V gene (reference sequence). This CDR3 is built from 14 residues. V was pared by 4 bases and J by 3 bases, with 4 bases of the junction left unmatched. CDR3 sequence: CASSSRQGDYEQYF. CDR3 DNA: TGTGCCAGCAGCTCCAGACAGGGGGACTACGAGCAGTACTTC.

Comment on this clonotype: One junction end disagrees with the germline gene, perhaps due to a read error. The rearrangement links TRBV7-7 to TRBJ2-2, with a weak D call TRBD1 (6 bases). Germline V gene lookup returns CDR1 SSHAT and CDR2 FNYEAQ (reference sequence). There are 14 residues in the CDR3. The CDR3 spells CASSFKGDTGELFF. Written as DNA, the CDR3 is TGTGCTAGCAGCTTCAAGGGGGACACCGGGGAGCTGTTTTTT.

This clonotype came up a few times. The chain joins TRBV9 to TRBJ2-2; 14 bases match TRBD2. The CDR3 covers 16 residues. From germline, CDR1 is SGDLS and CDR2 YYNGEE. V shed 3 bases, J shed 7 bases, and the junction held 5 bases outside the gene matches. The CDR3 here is CASSETSGGAFGELFF. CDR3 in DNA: TGTGCCAGCAGCGAGACTAGCGGGGGGGCCTTCGGGGAGCTGTTTTTT.

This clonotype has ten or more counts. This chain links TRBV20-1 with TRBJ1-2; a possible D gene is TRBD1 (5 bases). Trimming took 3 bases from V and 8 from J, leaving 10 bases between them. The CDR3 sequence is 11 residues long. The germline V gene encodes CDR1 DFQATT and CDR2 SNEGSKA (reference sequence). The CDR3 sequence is CSASRVQGYTF. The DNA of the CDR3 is TGCAGTGCTAGCAGGGTCCAGGGCTACACCTTC.

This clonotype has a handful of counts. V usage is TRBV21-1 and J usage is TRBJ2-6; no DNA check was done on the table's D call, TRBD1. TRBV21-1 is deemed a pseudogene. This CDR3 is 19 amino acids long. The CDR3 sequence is CASSKTGRKKPSGANVLTF. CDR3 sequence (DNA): TGTGCCAGCAGCAAAACGGGGCGAAAGAAACCCTCTGGGGCCAACGTCCTGACTTTC.

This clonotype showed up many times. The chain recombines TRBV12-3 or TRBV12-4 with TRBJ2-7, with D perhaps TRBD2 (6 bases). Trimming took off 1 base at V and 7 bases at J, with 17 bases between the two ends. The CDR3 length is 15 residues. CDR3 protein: CASSLGQGEAREQYF. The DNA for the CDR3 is TGTGCCAGCAGTTTAGGGCAAGGGGAGGCGAGGGAGCAGTACTTC.

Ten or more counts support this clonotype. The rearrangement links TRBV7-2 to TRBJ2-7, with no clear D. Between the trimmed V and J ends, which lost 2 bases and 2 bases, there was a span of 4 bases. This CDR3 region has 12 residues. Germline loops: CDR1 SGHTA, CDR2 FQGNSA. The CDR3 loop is CASSLSAYEQYF. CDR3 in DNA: TGTGCCAGCAGCTTAAGCGCCTACGAGCAGTACTTC.

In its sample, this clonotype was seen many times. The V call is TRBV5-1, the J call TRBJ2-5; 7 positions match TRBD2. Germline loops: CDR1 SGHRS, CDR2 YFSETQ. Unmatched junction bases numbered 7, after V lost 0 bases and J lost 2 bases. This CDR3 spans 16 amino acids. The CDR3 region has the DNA TGCGCCAGCAGCTTGGCCGGGGGACTAATGCAAGAGACCCAGTACTTC. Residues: CASSLAGGLMQETQYF. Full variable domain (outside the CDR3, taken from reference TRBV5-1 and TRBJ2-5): KAGVTQTPRYLIKTRGQQVTLSCSPISGHRSVSWYQQTPGQGLQFLFEYFSETQRNKGNFPGRFSGRQFSNSRSEMNVSTLELGDSALYLCASSLAGGLMQETQYFGPGTRLLVL.

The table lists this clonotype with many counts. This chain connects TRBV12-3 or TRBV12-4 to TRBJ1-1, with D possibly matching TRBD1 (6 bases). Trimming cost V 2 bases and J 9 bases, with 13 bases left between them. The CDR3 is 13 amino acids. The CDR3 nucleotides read TGTGCCAGCAGTTTAAATTACAGGGCAAAAGCTTTCTTT. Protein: CASSLNYRAKAFF.

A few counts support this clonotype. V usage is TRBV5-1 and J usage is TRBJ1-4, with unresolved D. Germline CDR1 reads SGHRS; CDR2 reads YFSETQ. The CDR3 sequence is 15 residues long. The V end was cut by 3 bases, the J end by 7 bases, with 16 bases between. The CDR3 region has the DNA TGCGCCAGCAGCTCGAGCGGAGGAGAATTTGAAAAACTGTTTTTT. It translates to CASSSSGGEFEKLFF.

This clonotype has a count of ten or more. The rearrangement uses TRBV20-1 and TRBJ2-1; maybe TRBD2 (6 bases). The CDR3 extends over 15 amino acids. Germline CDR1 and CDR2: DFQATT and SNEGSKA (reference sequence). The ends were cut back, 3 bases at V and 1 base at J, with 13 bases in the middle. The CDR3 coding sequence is TGCAGTGCTAGCGGTCGGCTAGCGTCCTACAATGAGCAGTTCTTC. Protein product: CSASGRLASYNEQFF.

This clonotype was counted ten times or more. In DNA form, the CDR3 reads TGCAGTGCGACCGACAGGTTTTTGGAGCAGTTCTTC. Residues: CSATDRFLEQFF. The V and J genes are TRBV20-1 and TRBJ2-1; perhaps TRBD1 as D (6 bases). Germline V lookup: CDR1 DFQATT, CDR2 SNEGSKA (reference sequence). The V end lost 6 bases, the J end lost 10 bases, and 16 bases lay between the germline ends. The CDR3 runs 12 residues.

The CDR3 DNA sequence: TGCGCCAGCAGCCAACGGACAGGGGAAAGTACCGGGGAGCTGTTTTTT. Translation gives CASSQRTGESTGELFF. The rearrangement links TRBV4-1 to TRBJ2-2; TRBD1 aligns across 9 bases. Germline CDR1 reads MGHRA; CDR2 reads YSYEKL. With V trimmed by 2 bases and J by 5 bases, 6 bases remained unmatched. The CDR3 is 16 residues long.

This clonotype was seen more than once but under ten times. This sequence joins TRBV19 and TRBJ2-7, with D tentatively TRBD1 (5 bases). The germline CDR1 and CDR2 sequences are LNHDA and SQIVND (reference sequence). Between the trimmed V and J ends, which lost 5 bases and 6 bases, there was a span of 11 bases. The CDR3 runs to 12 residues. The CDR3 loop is CASSFLQGEQYF. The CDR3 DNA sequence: TGTGCCAGTAGTTTCCTTCAGGGCGAGCAGTACTTC.

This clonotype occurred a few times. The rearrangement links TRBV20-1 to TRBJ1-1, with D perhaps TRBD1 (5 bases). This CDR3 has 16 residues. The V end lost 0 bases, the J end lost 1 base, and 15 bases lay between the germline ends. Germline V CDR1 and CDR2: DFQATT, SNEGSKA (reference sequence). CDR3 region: CSARDSVGGENTEAFF. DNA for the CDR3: TGCAGTGCTAGAGATTCAGTCGGAGGGGAGAACACTGAAGCTTTCTTT.

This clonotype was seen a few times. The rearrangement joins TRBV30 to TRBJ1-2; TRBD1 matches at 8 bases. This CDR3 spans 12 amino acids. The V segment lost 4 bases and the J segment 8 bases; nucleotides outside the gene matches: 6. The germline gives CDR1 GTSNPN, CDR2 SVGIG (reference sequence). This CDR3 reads CAWNAGTGGYTF. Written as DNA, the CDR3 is TGTGCCTGGAATGCGGGGACAGGCGGCTACACCTTC. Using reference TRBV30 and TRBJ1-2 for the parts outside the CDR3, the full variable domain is SQTIHQWPATLVQPVGSPLSLECTVEGTSNPNLYWYRQAAGRGLQLLFYSVGIGQISSEVPQNLSASRPQDRQFILSSKKLLLSDSGFYLCAWNAGTGGYTFGSGTRLTVV.

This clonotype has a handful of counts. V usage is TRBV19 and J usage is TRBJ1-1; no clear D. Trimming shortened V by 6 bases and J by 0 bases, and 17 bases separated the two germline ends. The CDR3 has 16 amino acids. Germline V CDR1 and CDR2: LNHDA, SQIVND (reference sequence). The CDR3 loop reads CASSPITGNMNTEAFF. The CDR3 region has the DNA TGTGCCAGTAGCCCTATTACCGGGAACATGAACACTGAAGCTTTCTTT.

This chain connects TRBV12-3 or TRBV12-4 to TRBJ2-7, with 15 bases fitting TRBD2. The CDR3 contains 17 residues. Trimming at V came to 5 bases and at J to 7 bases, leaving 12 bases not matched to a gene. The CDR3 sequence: CASSPGLAGGPRDEQYF. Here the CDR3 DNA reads TGTGCCAGCAGTCCTGGACTAGCGGGGGGGCCGCGTGATGAGCAGTACTTC.

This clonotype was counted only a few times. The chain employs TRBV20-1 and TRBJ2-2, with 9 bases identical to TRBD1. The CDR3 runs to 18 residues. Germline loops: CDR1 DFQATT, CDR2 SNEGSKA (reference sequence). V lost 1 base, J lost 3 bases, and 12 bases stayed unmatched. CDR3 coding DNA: TGCAGTGCTAGAGCCAACCCGGGACAGGGTCAGTACACCGGGGAGCTGTTTTTT. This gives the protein CSARANPGQGQYTGELFF.

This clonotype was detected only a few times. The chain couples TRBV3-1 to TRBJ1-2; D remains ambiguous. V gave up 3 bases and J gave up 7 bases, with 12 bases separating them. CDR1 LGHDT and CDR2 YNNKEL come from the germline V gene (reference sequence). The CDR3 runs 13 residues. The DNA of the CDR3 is TGTGCCAGCAGCCACATTGAGGGCAGTGGCTACACCTTC. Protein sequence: CASSHIEGSGYTF.

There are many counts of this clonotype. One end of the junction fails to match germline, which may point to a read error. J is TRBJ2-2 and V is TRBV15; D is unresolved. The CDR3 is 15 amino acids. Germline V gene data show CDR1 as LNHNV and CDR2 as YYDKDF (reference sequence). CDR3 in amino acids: CATSREGGYTGELFF. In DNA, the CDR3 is TGTGCCACCAGCAGAGAGGGCGGCTACACTGGGGAGCTGTTTTTT.

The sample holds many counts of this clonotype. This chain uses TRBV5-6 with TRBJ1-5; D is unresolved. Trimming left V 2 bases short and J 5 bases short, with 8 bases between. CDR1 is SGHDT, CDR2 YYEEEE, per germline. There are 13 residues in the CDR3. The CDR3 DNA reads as TGTGCCAGCAGCTTCTCTGGCGATCAGCCCCAGCATTTT. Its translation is CASSFSGDQPQHF.

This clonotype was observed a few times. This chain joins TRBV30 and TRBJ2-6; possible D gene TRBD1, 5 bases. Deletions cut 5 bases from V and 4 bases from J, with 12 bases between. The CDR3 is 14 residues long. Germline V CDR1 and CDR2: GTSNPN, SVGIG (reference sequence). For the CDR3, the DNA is TGTGCCTGGGGGCAGGGATGGGGGGCCAACGTCCTGACTTTC. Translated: CAWGQGWGANVLTF.

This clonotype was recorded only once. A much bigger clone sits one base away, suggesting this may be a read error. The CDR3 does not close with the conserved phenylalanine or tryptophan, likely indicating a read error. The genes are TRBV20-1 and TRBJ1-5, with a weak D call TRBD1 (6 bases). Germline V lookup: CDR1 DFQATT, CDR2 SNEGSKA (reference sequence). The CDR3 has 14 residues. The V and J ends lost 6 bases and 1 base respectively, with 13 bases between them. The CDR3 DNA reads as TGCAGTGCGCCGGGACAAGTGAGCAATCAGCCCCAGCATTAT. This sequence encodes CSAPGQVSNQPQHY.